The T cell receptor beta chain under discussion was sequenced for a study of CD8+CD57+ T cells in acquired aplastic anemia. Study as a whole: When averaged, DNA from sorted CD4+ and CD8+ cells came to around 3.1 ug. Study observations and caveats: Shared by patients and controls, roughly 28 CD8+ CDR3s were abundant in patients.

Genomic DNA acted as the template from which TCR beta VDJ combination and CDR3 sequence profiling were carried out. TCRdb independently ran MiXCR on the reads; one entry per CDR3 protein. The repertoire consists of tens of thousands of distinct CDR3 sequences, with 55% occurring once and the leading ten covering under 2.5%. Germline lookup yields CDR1 LNHNV and CDR2 YYDKDF (reference sequence). The germline V and J ends were trimmed by 1 base and 0 bases, with 7 bases remaining between them. This CDR3 comprises 14 residues. This clonotype came up a few times. Its antigen remains unknown. The source material was sorted CD4+, CD8+, or CD8+CD57+ T cells (not recorded which) from PBMCs. V is TRBV15 and J is TRBJ2-7, with D hard to call. This clonotype was obtained from a human donor in good health, serving as a control. DNA for the CDR3: TGTGCCACCAGCAGAGGGCAGGTCTCCTACGAGCAGTACTTC. Protein sequence: CATSRGQVSYEQYF.